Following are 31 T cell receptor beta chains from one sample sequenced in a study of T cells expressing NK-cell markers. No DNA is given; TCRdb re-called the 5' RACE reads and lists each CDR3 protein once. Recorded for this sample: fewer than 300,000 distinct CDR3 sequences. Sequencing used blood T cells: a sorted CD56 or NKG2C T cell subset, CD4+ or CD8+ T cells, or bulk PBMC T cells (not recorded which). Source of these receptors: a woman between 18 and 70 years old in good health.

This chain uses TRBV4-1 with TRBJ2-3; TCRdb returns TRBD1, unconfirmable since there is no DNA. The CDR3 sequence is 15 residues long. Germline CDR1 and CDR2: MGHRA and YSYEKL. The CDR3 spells CASSQVSGAGDTQYF.

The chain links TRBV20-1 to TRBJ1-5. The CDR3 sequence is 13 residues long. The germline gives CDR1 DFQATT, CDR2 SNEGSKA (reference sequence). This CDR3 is CSARTGSNQPQHF.

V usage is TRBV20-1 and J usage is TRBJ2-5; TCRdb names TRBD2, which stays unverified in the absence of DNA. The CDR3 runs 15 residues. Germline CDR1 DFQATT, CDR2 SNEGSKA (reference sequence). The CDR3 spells CSASVPGLRQETQYF.

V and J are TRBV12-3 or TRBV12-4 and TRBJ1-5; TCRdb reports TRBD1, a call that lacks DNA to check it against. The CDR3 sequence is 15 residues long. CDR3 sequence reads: CASSPDRDSNQPQHF.

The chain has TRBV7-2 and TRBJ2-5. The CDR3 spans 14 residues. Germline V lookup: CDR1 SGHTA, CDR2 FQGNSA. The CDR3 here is CASSLAPSGETQYF.

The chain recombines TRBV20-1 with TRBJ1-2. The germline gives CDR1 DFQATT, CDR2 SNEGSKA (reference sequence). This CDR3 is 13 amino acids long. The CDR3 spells CSAVSGYGYGYTF.

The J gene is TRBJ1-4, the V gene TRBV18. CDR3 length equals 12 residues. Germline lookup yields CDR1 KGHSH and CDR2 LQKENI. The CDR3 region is CASSPTNEKLFF.

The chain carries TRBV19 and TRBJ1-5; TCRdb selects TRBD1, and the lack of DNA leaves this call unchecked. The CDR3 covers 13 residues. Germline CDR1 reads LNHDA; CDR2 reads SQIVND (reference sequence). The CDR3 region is CASKWGSNQPQHF. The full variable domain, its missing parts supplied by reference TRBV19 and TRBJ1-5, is DGGITQSPKYLFRKEGQNVTLSCEQNLNHDAMYWYRQDPGQGLRLIYYSQIVNDFQKGDIAEGYSVSREKKESFPLTVTSAQKNPTAFYLCASKWGSNQPQHFGDGTRLSIL.

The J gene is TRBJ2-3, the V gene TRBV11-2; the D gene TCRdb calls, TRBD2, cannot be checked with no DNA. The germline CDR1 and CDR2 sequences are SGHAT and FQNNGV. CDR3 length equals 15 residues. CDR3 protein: CASRPEPRTTDTQYF.

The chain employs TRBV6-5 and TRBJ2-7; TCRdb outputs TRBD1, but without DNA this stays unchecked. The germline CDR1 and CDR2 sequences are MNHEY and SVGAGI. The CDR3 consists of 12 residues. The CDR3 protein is CASSSAGFEQYF.

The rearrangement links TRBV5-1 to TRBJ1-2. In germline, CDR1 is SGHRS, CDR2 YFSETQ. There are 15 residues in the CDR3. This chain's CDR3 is CASSLNGWRDYGYTF.

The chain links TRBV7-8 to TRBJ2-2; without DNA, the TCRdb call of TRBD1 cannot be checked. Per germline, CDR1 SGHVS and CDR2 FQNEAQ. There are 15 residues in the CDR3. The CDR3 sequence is CASSRTGTTTGELFF. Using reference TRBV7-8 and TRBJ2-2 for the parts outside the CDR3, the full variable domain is GAGVSQSPRYKVAKRGQDVALRCDPISGHVSLFWYQQALGQGPEFLTYFQNEAQLDKSGLPSDRFFAERPEGSVSTLKIQRTQQEDSAVYLCASSRTGTTTGELFFGEGSRLTVL.

The CDR3 is CAWMGEDTQYF. V gene TRBV30 combines with J gene TRBJ2-3; with no DNA, the TCRdb D assignment of TRBD1 cannot be verified. The CDR3 length is 11 residues. CDR1 is GTSNPN and CDR2 is SVGIG in the germline V gene (reference sequence). The full variable domain, with the rest looked up from reference TRBV30 and TRBJ2-3, is SQTIHQWPATLVQPVGSPLSLECTVEGTSNPNLYWYRQAAGRGLQLLFYSVGIGQISSEVPQNLSASRPQDRQFILSSKKLLLSDSGFYLCAWMGEDTQYFGPGTRLTVL.

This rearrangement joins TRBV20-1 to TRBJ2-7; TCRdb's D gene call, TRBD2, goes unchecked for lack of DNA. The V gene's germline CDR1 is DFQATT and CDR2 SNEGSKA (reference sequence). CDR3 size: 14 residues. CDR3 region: CSARGTGLSYEQYF.

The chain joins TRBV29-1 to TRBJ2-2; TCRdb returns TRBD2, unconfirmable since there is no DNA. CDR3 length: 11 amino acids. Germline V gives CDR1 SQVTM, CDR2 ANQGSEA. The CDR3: CSVLGLGELFF.

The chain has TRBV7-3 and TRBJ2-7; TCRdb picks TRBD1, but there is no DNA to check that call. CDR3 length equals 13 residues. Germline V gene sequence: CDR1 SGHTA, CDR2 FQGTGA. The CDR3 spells CASSLVPGNEQYF.

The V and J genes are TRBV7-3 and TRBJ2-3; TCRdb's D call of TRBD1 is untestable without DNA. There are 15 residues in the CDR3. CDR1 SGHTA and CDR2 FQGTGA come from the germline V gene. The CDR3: CASSRFGPGVDTQYF.

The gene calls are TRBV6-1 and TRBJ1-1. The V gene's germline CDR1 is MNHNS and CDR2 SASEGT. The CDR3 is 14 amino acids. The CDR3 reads CASSEAFRGTEAFF.

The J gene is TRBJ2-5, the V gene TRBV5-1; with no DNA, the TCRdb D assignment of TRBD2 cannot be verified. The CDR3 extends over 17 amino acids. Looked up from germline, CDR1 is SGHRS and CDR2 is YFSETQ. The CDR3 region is CASSFGASGEHQETQYF.

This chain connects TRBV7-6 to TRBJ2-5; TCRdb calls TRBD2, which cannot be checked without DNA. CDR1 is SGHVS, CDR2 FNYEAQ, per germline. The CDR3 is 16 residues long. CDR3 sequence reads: CASSLVVAGGSETQYF.

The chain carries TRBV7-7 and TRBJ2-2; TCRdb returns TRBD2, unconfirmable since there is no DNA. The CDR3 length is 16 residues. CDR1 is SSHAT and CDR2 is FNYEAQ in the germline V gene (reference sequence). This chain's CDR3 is CASSLSLAGGTGELFF.

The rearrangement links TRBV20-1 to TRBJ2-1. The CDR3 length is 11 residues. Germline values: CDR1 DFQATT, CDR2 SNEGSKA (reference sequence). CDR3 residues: CSAVGIDEQFF.

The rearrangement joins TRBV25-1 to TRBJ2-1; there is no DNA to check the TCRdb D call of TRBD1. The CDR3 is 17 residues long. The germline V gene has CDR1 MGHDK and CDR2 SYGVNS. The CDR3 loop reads CASSVSGQGSGNNEQFF.

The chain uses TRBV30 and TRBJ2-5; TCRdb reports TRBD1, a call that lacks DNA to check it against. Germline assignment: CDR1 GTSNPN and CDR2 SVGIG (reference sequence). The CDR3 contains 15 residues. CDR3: CAWSVGAGHRETQYF.

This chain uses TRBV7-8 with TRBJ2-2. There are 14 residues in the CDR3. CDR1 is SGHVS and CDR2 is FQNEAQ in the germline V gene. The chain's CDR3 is CASSLDGMAGELFF. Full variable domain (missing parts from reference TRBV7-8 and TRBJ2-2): GAGVSQSPRYKVAKRGQDVALRCDPISGHVSLFWYQQALGQGPEFLTYFQNEAQLDKSGLPSDRFFAERPEGSVSTLKIQRTQQEDSAVYLCASSLDGMAGELFFGEGSRLTVL.

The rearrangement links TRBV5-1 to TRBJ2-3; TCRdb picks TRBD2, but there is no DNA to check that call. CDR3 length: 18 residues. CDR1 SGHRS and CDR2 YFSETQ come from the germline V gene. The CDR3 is CASSRATSGRPLGDTQYF.

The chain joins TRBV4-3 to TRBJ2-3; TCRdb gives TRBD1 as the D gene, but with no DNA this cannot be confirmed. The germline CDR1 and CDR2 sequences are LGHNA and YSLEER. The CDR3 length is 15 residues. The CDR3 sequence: CASSRGQGFIDTQYF.

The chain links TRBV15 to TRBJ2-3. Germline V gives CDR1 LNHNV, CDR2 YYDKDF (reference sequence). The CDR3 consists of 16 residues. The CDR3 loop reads CATSSDSIGGTDTQYF.

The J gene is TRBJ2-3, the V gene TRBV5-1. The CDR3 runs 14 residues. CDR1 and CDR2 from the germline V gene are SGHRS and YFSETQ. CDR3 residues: CASSLEVATDTQYF.

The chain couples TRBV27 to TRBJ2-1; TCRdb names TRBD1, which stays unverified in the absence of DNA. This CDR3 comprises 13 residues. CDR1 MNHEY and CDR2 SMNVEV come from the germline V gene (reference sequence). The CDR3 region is CASSLLVGDEQFF.

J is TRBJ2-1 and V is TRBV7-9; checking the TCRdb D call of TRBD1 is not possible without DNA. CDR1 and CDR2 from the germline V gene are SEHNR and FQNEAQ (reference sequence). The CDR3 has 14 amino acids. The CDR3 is CASSSTGTSNEQFF.